Shown below are 18 T cell receptor beta chains from a single sample sequenced in a study of blood T cell repertoires in COVID-19. Profiled with immunoSEQ multiplex PCR; TCRdb holds only in-frame clones, not every one. Of roughly 300,000 clones listed, around 90% are singletons. Sample: PBMCs or T cells enriched from blood (not recorded which). These receptors were taken from a woman aged 25 to 39 who had recovered from COVID-19.

In DNA form, the CDR3 reads TGTGCCAGCGCTAGTGGGGGGATCTCTGGAAACACCATATATTTT. This codes for CASASGGISGNTIYF. This rearrangement joins TRBV28 to TRBJ1-3, with D possibly TRBD1 on 5 matching bases. Germline loops: CDR1 MDHEN, CDR2 SYDVKM. Deletions cut 8 bases from V and 0 bases from J, with 14 bases between. CDR3 length equals 15 residues.

The chain uses TRBV28 and TRBJ2-2; 7 nucleotides agree with TRBD1. This CDR3 is 16 amino acids long. The germline V gene has CDR1 MDHEN and CDR2 SYDVKM. After removal of 7 bases from V and 4 bases from J, the junction contained 12 bases not matched to a gene. In nucleotides, the CDR3 is TGTGCCAGCACCCTGGTGACAGGGTTTTTCACCGGGGAGCTGTTTTTT. It translates to CASTLVTGFFTGELFF.

This rearrangement joins TRBV4-3 to TRBJ2-3; maybe TRBD1 (6 bases). CDR1 LGHNA and CDR2 YSLEER come from the germline V gene. V was trimmed by 0 bases and J by 2 bases, leaving 15 bases between them. The CDR3 runs 17 residues. CDR3 sequence: CASSQELRSGDTDTQYF. The CDR3 DNA reads as TGCGCCAGCAGCCAAGAACTCAGATCAGGGGACACAGATACGCAGTATTTT.

A few counts support this clone. The chain is built from TRBV11-2 and TRBJ2-7; 10 bases fit TRBD1. CDR1 and CDR2 (germline): SGHAT, FQNNGV. Losses at the gene ends were 4 bases for V and 12 bases for J; bases not matched to a gene: 9. The CDR3 contains 13 residues. CDR3 in DNA: TGTGCCAGCAGCTACTCGGGACAGGGGACCTTGTACTTC. Translating gives CASSYSGQGTLYF. The whole variable domain, remainder taken from reference TRBV11-2 and TRBJ2-7, is EAGVAQSPRYKIIEKRQSVAFWCNPISGHATLYWYQQILGQGPKLLIQFQNNGVVDDSQLPKDRFSAERLKGVDSTLKIQPAKLEDSAVYLCASSYSGQGTLYFGPGTRLTVT.

The rearrangement links TRBV24-1 to TRBJ1-1, with D tentatively TRBD1 (5 bases). V gave up 3 bases and J gave up 1 base, with 5 bases separating them. The CDR3 consists of 13 residues. From germline, CDR1 is KGHDR and CDR2 SFDVKD. CDR3 sequence: CATSDDRNTEAFF. Written as DNA, the CDR3 is TGTGCCACCAGTGATGACAGGAACACTGAAGCTTTCTTT.

The chain carries TRBV5-6 and TRBJ2-3, with a weak D call TRBD2 (5 bases). The V and J ends lost 2 bases and 0 bases respectively, with 13 bases between them. CDR3 size: 16 residues. CDR1 is SGHDT, CDR2 YYEEEE, per germline. CDR3 bases: TGTGCCAGCAGCTTTCCATCTAGCTCTAGCACAGATACGCAGTATTTT. Translating it yields CASSFPSSSSTDTQYF.

The V gene is TRBV7-3, the J gene TRBJ2-7; D possibly corresponds to TRBD2 (5 bases). Germline CDR1 reads SGHTA; CDR2 reads FQGTGA. V was shortened by 9 bases and J by 0 bases, with 15 bases between the two germline ends. There are 14 residues in the CDR3. The DNA for the CDR3 is TGTGCCAGGGAAAAGAGGGCCGGCTCCTACGAGCAGTACTTC. It is translated as CAREKRAGSYEQYF.

V is TRBV6-2 or TRBV6-3 and J is TRBJ2-7, with a possible D match to TRBD2 (5 bases). CDR3 size: 15 residues. Germline V CDR1 and CDR2: MNHEY, SVGEGT. Trimming removed 3 bases from V and 1 base from J, with 13 bases in between. The CDR3 protein is CASSYPGLLSYEQYF. CDR3 nucleotides: TGTGCCAGCAGTTATCCTGGACTGCTTTCCTACGAGCAGTACTTC.

The rearrangement joins TRBV28 to TRBJ2-7, with TRBD2 matching over 12 bases. V trimming: 5 bases; J trimming: 3 bases; junction bases outside the gene matches: 8. Germline V lookup: CDR1 MDHEN, CDR2 SYDVKM. The CDR3 spans 16 residues. This CDR3 reads CASSVQTSGGFYEQYF. The CDR3 DNA follows: TGTGCCAGCAGTGTCCAAACTAGCGGGGGGTTCTACGAGCAGTACTTC.

The rearrangement links TRBV6-2 or TRBV6-3 to TRBJ2-7; D remains ambiguous. CDR3 length equals 12 residues. Trimming removed 4 bases at V and 2 bases at J, with 6 bases between. From germline, CDR1 is MNHEY and CDR2 SVGEGT. This chain's CDR3 is CASSWAAYEQYF. The CDR3 nucleotides read TGTGCCAGCAGTTGGGCAGCCTACGAGCAGTACTTC.

The rearrangement links TRBV5-8 to TRBJ1-2; TRBD1 might be the D (6 bases). Trimming left V 3 bases short and J 1 base short, with 16 bases between. The V gene's germline CDR1 is SGHTS and CDR2 YDEGEE. This CDR3 has 16 residues. CDR3 amino acids: CASSSGRQALNYGYTF. The CDR3 coding sequence is TGTGCCAGCAGCTCAGGGCGACAGGCCCTTAACTATGGCTACACCTTC.

This chain links TRBV28 with TRBJ1-5; a weak D match, TRBD1 (5 bases). The germline V gene has CDR1 MDHEN and CDR2 SYDVKM. This CDR3 is built from 13 residues. Between the trimmed V and J ends, which lost 1 base and 6 bases, there was a span of 7 bases. This CDR3 is CASSLYGGQPQHF. In DNA form, the CDR3 reads TGTGCCAGCAGTTTATACGGGGGTCAGCCCCAGCATTTT.

The chain combines TRBV5-1 with TRBJ2-1; 10 bases line up with TRBD2. The CDR3 covers 16 residues. Unmatched junction bases numbered 6, after V lost 1 base and J lost 5 bases. Germline V lookup: CDR1 SGHRS, CDR2 YFSETQ. The CDR3 region has the DNA TGCGCCAGCAGCTTGTACAGCGGGGGGGCAAACAATGAGCAGTTCTTC. Protein sequence: CASSLYSGGANNEQFF.

The chain has TRBV18 and TRBJ2-7, with D possibly TRBD1 on 5 matching bases. This CDR3 comprises 15 residues. V was trimmed by 2 bases and J by 0 bases, leaving 11 bases between them. Germline V CDR1 and CDR2: KGHSH, LQKENI. The CDR3, as DNA: TGTGCCAGCTCACCATCGCAGGGCCTCTCCTACGAGCAGTACTTC. It codes for CASSPSQGLSYEQYF.

This clone was detected only a few times. The chain links TRBV5-1 to TRBJ2-3, with D perhaps matching TRBD2 (6 bases). Germline assignment: CDR1 SGHRS and CDR2 YFSETQ. The CDR3 consists of 17 residues. Between the trimmed V and J ends, which lost 0 bases and 2 bases, there was a span of 16 bases. The CDR3 sequence: CASSLAKGLLVTDTQYF. The CDR3 coding sequence is TGCGCCAGCAGCTTGGCCAAGGGACTTCTTGTCACAGATACGCAGTATTTT.

The V call is TRBV6-2 or TRBV6-3, the J call TRBJ2-1, with a tentative D call TRBD2 (6 bases). CDR1 and CDR2 (germline): MNHEY, SVGEGT. This CDR3 region has 17 residues. Trimming cost V 0 bases and J 2 bases, with 14 bases left between them. The DNA of the CDR3 is TGTGCCAGCAGTTACTCCCTGCTAGCGACGGCCTACAATGAGCAGTTCTTC. As protein: CASSYSLLATAYNEQFF.

CDR3 loop: CASSQDRRSSGQETQYF. CDR3 DNA: TGTGCCAGCAGCCAAGATAGGAGGTCTAGCGGTCAAGAGACCCAGTACTTC. The rearrangement joins TRBV14 to TRBJ2-5; 7 bases are shared with TRBD2. The V segment lost 0 bases and the J segment 2 bases; nucleotides outside the gene matches: 9. The CDR3 sequence is 17 residues long. Looked up from germline, CDR1 is SGHDN and CDR2 is FVKESK.

Only one count was recorded for this clone. The V and J genes are TRBV2 and TRBJ2-1; D remains ambiguous. The CDR3 loop spans 11 amino acids. Germline V gene sequence: CDR1 SNHLY, CDR2 FYNNEI. The V end was cut by 4 bases, the J end by 6 bases, with 4 bases between. The DNA of the CDR3 is TGTGCCAGCAGTGCCCTCAATGAGCAGTTCTTC. Translation: CASSALNEQFF.